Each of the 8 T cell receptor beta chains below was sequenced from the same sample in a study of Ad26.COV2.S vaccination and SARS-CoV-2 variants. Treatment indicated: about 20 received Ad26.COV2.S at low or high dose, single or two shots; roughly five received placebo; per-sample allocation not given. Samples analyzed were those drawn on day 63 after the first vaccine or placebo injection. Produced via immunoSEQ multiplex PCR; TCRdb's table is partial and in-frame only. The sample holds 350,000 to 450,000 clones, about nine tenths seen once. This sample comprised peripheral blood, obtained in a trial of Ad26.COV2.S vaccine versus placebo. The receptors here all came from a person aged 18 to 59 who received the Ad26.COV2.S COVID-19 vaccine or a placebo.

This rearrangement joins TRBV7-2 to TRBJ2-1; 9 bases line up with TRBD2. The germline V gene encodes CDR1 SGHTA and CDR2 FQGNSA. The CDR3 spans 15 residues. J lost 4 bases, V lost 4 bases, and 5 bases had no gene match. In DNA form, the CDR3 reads TGTGCCAGCAGCTCGGTAGCGGGGGCATACAATGAGCAGTTCTTC. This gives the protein CASSSVAGAYNEQFF. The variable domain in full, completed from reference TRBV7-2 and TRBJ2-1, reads GAGVSQSPSNKVTEKGKDVELRCDPISGHTALYWYRQSLGQGLEFLIYFQGNSAPDKSGLPSDRFSAERTGGSVSTLTIQRTQQEDSAVYLCASSSVAGAYNEQFFGPGTRLTVL.

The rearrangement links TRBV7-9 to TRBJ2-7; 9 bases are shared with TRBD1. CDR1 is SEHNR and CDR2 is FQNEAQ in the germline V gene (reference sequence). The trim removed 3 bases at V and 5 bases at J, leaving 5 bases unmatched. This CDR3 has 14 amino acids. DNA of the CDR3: TGTGCCAGCAGCTTGTGGACAGGGGCCCACGAGCAGTACTTC. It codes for CASSLWTGAHEQYF.

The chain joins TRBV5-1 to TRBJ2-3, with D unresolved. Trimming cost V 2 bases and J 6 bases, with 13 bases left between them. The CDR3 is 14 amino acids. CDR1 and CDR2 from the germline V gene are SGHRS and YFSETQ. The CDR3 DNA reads TGCGCCAGCAGCTTAACGGTCCCTCCCGATACGCAGTATTTT. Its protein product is CASSLTVPPDTQYF. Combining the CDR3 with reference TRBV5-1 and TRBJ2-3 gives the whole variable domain KAGVTQTPRYLIKTRGQQVTLSCSPISGHRSVSWYQQTPGQGLQFLFEYFSETQRNKGNFPGRFSGRQFSNSRSEMNVSTLELGDSALYLCASSLTVPPDTQYFGPGTRLTVL.

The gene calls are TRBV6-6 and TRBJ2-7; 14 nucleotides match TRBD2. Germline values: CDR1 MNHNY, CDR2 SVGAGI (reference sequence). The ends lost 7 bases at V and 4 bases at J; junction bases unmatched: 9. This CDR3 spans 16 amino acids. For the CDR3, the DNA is TGTGCCAGCACCGAGGGACTAGCGGGGGTCTCTTACGAGCAGTACTTC. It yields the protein CASTEGLAGVSYEQYF.

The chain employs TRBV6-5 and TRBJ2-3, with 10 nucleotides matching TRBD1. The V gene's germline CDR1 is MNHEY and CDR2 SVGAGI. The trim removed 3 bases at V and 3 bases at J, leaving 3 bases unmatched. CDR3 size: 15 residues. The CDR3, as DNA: TGTGCCAGCAGTTATGGGACAGGGGTGACAGATACGCAGTATTTT. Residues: CASSYGTGVTDTQYF.

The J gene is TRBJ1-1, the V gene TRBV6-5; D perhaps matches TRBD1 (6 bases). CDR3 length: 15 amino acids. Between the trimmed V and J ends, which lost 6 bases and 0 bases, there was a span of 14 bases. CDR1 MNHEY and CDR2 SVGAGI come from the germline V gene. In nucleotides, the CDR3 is TGTGCCAGCAGAGCCGTAAGGACAGTGAACACTGAAGCTTTCTTT. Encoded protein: CASRAVRTVNTEAFF.

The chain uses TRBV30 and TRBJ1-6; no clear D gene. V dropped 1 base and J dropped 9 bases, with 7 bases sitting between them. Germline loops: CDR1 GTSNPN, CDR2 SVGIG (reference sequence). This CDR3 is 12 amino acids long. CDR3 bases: TGTGCCTGGAGTGCCTCCCCTTCACCCCTCCACTTT. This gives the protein CAWSASPSPLHF.

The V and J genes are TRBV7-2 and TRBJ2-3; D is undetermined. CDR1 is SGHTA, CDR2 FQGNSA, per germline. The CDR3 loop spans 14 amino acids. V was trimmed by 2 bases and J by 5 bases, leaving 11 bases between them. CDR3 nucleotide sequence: TGTGCCAGCAGCTTAAGGTTCCGAGTAGATACGCAGTATTTT. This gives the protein CASSLRFRVDTQYF.